This T cell receptor beta chain was recorded in a study of regulatory T cells in long-lasting Graves disease. The TCR beta library used iRepertoire HTBI primers with Arm-PCR amplification of CDR3. TCRdb re-called the multiplex PCR reads through MiXCR, storing one row per CDR3 protein. The sample has roughly 560,000 distinct CDR3 sequences; more than 15% are singletons. Time point denoted: newly diagnosed GD, antithyroid drugs for less than 3 months. Construction of the TCR library relied on RNA isolated from PBMCs. Trimming stripped 4 bases from V and 0 bases from J, with 11 bases between. The CDR3 sequence is 16 residues long. The germline V gene encodes CDR1 SGHKS and CDR2 YYEKEE (reference sequence). The sample was also reused in another study, on T cells in Graves' hyperthyroidism and ophthalmopathy.

The rearrangement links TRBV5-5 to TRBJ2-6, with D unresolved. Sequenced material: peripheral blood mononuclear cells (PBMCs), taken at new diagnosis, from a patient treated with antithyroid drugs. The clonotype was recovered from a woman aged 35-65 years with Graves disease. CDR3 coding DNA: TGTGCCAGCAGCCTGGTTCCGTTCTCTGGGGCCAACGTCCTGACTTTC. It codes for CASSLVPFSGANVLTF. Together with reference TRBV5-5 and TRBJ2-6, the CDR3 gives the full variable domain: DAGVTQSPTHLIKTRGQQVTLRCSPISGHKSVSWYQQVLGQGPQFIFQYYEKEERGRGNFPDRFSARQFPNYSSELNVNALLLGDSALYLCASSLVPFSGANVLTFGAGSRLTVL.